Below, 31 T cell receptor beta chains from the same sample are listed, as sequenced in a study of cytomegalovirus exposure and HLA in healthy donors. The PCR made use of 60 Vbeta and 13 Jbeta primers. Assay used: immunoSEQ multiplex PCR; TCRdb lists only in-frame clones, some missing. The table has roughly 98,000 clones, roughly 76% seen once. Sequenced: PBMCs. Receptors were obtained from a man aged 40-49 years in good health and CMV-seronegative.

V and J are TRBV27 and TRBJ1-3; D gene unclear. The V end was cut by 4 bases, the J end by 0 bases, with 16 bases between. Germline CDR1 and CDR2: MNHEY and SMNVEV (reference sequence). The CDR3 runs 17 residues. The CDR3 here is CASSSPLGLSSGNTIYF. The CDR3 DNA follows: TGTGCCAGCAGTTCTCCCCTCGGACTGAGCTCTGGAAACACCATATATTTT.

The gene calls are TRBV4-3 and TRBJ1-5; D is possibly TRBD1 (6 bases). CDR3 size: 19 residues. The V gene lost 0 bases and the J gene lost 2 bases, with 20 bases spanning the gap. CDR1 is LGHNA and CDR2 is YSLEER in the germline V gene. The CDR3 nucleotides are TGCGCCAGCAGCCAAGATAGGGACATCGCCACATGGGGCAATCAGCCCCAGCATTTT. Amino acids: CASSQDRDIATWGNQPQHF.

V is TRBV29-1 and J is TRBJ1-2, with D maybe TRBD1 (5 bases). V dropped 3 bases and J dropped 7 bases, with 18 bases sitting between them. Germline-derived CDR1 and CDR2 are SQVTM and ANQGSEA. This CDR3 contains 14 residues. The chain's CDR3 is CSVEESGRVGGYTF. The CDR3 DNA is TGCAGCGTTGAGGAATCCGGCAGGGTGGGTGGCTACACCTTC. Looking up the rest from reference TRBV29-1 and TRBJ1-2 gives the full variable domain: SAVISQKPSRDICQRGTSLTIQCQVDSQVTMMFWYRQQPGQSLTLIATANQGSEATYESGFVIDKFPISRPNLTFSTLTVSNMSPEDSSIYLCSVEESGRVGGYTFGSGTRLTVV.

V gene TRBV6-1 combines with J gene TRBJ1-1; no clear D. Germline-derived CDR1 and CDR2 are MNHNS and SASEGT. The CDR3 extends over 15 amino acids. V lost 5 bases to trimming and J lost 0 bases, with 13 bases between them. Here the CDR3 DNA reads TGTGCCAGCAGTCCAGTCGAAGTCTTGAACACTGAAGCTTTCTTT. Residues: CASSPVEVLNTEAFF.

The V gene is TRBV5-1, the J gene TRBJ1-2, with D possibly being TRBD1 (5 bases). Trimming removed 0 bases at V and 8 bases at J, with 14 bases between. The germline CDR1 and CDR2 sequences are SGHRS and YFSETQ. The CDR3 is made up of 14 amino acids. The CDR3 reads CASSLAGGPPGYTF. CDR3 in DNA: TGCGCCAGCAGCTTGGCCGGGGGACCTCCGGGCTACACCTTC. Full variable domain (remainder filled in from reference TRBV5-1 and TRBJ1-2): KAGVTQTPRYLIKTRGQQVTLSCSPISGHRSVSWYQQTPGQGLQFLFEYFSETQRNKGNFPGRFSGRQFSNSRSEMNVSTLELGDSALYLCASSLAGGPPGYTFGSGTRLTVV.

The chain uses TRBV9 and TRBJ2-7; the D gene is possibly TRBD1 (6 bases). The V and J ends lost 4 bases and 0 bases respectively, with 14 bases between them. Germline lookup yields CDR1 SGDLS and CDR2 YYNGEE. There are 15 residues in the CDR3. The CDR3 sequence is CASSPSGTLSYEQYF. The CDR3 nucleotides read TGTGCCAGCAGCCCGTCCGGGACACTCTCCTACGAGCAGTACTTC.

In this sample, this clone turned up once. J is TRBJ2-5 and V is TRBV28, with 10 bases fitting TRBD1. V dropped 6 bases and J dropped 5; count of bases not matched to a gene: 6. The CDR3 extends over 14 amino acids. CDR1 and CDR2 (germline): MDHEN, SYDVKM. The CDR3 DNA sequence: TGTGCCAGCAGGATGGACAGGGGGGATGAGACCCAGTACTTC. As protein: CASRMDRGDETQYF.

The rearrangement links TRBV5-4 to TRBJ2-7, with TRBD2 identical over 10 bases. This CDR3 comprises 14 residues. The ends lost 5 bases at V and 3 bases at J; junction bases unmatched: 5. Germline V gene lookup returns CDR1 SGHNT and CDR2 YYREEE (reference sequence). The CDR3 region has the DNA TGTGCCAGCAGTATTAGCGGGAGGTTCTACGAGCAGTACTTC. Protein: CASSISGRFYEQYF.

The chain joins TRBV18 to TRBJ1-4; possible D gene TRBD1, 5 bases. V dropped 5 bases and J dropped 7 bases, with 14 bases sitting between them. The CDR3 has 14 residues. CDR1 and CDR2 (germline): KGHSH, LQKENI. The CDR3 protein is CASSKGQGGEKLFF. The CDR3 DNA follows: TGTGCCAGCTCAAAGGGGCAGGGAGGTGAAAAACTGTTTTTT. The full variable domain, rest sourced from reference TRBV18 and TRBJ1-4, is NAGVMQNPRHLVRRRGQEARLRCSPMKGHSHVYWYRQLPEEGLKFMVYLQKENIIDESGMPKERFSAEFPKEGPSILRIQQVVRGDSAAYFCASSKGQGGEKLFFGSGTQLSVL.

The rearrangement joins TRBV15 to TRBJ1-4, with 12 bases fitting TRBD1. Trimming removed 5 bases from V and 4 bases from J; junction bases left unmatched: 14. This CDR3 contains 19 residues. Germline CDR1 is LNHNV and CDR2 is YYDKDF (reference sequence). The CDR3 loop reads CATSRGTGGIRSFNEKLFF. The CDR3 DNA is TGTGCCACCAGCCGCGGGACAGGGGGCATTCGGAGCTTTAATGAAAAACTGTTTTTT. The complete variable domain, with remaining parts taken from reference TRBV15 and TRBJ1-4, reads DAMVIQNPRYQVTQFGKPVTLSCSQTLNHNVMYWYQQKSSQAPKLLFHYYDKDFNNEADTPDNFQSRRPNTSFCFLDIRSPGLGDTAMYLCATSRGTGGIRSFNEKLFFGSGTQLSVL.

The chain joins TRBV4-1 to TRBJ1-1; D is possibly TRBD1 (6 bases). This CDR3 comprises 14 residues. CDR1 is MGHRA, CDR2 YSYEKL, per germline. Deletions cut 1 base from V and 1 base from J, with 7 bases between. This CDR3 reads CASSQARGNTEAFF. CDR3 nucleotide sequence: TGCGCCAGCAGCCAAGCCAGGGGGAACACTGAAGCTTTCTTT.

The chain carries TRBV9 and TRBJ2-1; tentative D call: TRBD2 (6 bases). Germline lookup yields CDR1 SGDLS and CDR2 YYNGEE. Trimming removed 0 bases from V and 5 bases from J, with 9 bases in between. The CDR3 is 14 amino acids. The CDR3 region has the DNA TGTGCCAGCAGCGTAGGCCGGACTAACAATGAGCAGTTCTTC. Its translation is CASSVGRTNNEQFF.

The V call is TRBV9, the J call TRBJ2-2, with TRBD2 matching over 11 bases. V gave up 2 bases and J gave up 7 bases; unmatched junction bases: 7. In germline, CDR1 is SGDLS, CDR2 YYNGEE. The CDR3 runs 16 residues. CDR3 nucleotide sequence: TGTGCCAGCAGCGTCTTTAGCGGGAGGGCGGTCGGGGAGCTGTTTTTT. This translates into CASSVFSGRAVGELFF.

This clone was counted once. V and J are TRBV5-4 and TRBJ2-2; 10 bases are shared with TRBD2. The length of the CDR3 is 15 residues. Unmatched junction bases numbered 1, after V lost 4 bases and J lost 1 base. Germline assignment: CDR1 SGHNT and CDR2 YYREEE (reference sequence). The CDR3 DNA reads TGTGCCAGCAGCATAGCGGGGGGGAACACCGGGGAGCTGTTTTTT. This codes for CASSIAGGNTGELFF.

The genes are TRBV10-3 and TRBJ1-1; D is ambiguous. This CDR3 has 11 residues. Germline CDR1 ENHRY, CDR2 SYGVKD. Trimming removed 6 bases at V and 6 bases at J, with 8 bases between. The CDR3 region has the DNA TGTGCCATCAGCGAGGAGTCTGAAGCTTTCTTT. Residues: CAISEESEAFF.

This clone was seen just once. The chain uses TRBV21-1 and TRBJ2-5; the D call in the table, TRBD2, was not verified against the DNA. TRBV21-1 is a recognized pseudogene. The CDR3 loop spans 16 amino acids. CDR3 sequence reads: CASSKKGGTSIGTQYF. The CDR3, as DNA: TGTGCCAGCAGCAAAAAGGGGGGGACTAGCATAGGGACCCAGTACTTC.

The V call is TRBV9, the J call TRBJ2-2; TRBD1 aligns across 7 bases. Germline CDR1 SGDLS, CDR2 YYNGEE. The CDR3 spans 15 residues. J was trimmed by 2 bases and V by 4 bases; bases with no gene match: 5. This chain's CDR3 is CASSSRDRNTGELFF. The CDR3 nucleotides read TGTGCCAGCAGCTCCCGGGACAGAAACACCGGGGAGCTGTTTTTT.

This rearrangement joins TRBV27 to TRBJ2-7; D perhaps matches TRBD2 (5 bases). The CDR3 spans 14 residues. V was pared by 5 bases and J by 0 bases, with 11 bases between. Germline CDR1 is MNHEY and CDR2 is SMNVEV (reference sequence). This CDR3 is CASSPRTASYEQYF. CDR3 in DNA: TGTGCCAGCAGTCCACGGACTGCCTCCTACGAGCAGTACTTC.

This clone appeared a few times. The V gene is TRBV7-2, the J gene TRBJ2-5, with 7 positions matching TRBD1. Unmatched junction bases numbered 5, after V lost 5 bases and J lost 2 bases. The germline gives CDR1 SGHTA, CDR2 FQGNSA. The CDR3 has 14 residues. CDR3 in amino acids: CASSGTVNQETQYF. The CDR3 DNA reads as TGTGCCAGCAGCGGGACAGTTAATCAAGAGACCCAGTACTTC.

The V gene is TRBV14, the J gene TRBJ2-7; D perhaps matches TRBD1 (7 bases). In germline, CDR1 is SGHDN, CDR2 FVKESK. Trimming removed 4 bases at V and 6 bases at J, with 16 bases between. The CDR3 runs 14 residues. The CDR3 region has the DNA TGTGCCAGCAGCCCCGACAGGGAGGTCAGCGAGCAGTACTTC. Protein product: CASSPDREVSEQYF.

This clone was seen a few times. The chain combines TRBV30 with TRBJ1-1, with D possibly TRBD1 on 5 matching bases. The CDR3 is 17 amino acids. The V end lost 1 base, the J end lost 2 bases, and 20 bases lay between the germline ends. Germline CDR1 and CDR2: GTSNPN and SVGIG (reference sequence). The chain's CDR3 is CAWSGRTGGMINTEAFF. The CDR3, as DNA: TGTGCCTGGAGTGGGCGGACCGGGGGAATGATTAACACTGAAGCTTTCTTT.

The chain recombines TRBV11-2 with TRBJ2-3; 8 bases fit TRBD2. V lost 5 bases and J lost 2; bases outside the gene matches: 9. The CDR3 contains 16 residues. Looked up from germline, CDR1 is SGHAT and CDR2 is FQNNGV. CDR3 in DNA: TGTGCCAGCAGCCCCAGATCAGCGGGAGACACAGATACGCAGTATTTT. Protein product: CASSPRSAGDTDTQYF. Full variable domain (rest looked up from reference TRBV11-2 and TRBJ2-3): EAGVAQSPRYKIIEKRQSVAFWCNPISGHATLYWYQQILGQGPKLLIQFQNNGVVDDSQLPKDRFSAERLKGVDSTLKIQPAKLEDSAVYLCASSPRSAGDTDTQYFGPGTRLTVL.

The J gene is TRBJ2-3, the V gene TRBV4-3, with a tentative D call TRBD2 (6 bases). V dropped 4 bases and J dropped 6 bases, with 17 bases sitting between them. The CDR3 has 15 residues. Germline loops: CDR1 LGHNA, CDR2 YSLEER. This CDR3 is CASSPSGRGEDTQYF. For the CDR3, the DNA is TGCGCCAGCAGCCCATCCGGGAGAGGGGAGGATACGCAGTATTTT.

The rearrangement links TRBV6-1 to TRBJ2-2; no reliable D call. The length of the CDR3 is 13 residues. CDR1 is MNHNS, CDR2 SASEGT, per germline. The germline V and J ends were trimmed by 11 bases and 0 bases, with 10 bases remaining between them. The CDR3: CAGQRSNTGELFF. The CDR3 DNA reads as TGTGCCGGCCAGAGGTCGAACACCGGGGAGCTGTTTTTT.

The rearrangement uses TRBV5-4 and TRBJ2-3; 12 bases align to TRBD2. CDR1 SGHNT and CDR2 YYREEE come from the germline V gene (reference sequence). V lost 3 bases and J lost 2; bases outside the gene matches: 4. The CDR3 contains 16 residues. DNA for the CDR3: TGTGCCAGCAGCTGGACTAGCGGGGCCTACACAGATACGCAGTATTTT. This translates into CASSWTSGAYTDTQYF.

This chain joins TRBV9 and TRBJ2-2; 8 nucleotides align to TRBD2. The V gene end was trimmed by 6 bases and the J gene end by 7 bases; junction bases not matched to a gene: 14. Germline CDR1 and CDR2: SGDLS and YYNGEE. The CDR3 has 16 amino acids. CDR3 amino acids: CASNLWGREVDGELFF. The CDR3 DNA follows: TGTGCCAGCAACCTCTGGGGGCGGGAGGTTGACGGGGAGCTGTTTTTT.

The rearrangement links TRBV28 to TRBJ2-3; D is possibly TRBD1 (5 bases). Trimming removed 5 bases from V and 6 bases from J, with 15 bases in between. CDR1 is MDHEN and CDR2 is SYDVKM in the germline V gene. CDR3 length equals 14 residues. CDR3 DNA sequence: TGTGCCAGCAGTCCTCCGGGCAGGGTGGATACGCAGTATTTT. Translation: CASSPPGRVDTQYF.

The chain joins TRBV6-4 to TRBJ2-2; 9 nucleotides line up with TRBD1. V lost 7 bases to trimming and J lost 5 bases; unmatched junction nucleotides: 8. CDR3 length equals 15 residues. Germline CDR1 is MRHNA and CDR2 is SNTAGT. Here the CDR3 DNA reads TGTGCCAGCACTCAACAGACAGGGGGTACCGGGGAGCTGTTTTTT. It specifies CASTQQTGGTGELFF.

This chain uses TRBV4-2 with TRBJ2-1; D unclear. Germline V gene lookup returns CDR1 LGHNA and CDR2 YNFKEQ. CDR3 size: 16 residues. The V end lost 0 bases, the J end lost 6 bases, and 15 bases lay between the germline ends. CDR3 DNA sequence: TGTGCCAGCAGCCAAGATACAAGCGCGAGAGTCAATGAGCAGTTCTTC. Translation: CASSQDTSARVNEQFF.

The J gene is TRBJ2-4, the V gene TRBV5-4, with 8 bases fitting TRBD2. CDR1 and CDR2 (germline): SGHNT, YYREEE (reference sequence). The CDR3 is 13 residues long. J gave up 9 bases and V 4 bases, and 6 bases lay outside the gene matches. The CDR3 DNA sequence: TGTGCCAGCAGCGGCGGACGGGGGGGCATTCAGTACTTC. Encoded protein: CASSGGRGGIQYF.

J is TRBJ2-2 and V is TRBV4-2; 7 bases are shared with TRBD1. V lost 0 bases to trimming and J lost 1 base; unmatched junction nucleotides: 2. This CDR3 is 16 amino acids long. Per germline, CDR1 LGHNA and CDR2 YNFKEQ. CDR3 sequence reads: CASSQDGTVNTGELFF. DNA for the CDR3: TGTGCCAGCAGCCAAGATGGGACAGTGAACACCGGGGAGCTGTTTTTT.